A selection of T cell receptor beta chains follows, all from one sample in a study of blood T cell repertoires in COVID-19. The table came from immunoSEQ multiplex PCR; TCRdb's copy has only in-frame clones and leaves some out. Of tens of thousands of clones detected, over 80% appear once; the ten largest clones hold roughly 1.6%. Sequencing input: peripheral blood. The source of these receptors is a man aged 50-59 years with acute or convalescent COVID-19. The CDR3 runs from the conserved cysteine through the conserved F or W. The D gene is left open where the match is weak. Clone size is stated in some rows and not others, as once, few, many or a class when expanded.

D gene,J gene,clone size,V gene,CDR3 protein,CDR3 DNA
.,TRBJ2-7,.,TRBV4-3,CASSQDPGYYEQYF,TGCGCCAGCAGCCAAGATCCGGGATACTACGAGCAGTACTTC
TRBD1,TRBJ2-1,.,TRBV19,CASSLPGTGGNEQFF,TGTGCCAGTAGTCTTCCCGGGACAGGGGGCAATGAGCAGTTCTTC
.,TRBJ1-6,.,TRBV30,CAWTVTNSPLHF,TGTGCCTGGACAGTTACTAATTCACCCCTCCACTTT
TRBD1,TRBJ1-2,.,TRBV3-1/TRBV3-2,CASSHIDSDRGGYTF,TGTGCCAGCAGCCATATAGACTCTGACAGGGGCGGCTACACCTTC
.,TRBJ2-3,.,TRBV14,CASSQDPYGTPYTDTQYF,TGTGCCAGCAGCCAAGATCCCTATGGGACACCCTACACAGATACGCAGTATTTT
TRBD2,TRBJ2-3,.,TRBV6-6,CASSIGGEDTQYF,TGTGCCAGCAGCATTGGGGGGGAGGATACGCAGTATTTT
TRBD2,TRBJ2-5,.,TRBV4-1,CASSQLTSGGSETQYF,TGCGCCAGCAGCCAACTGACTAGCGGGGGGTCGGAGACCCAGTACTTC
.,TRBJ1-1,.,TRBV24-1,CATSDWANTEAFF,TGTGCCACCAGTGATTGGGCGAACACTGAAGCTTTCTTT
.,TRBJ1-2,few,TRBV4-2,CASSQEGQLGGYTF,TGTGCCAGCAGCCAAGAGGGGCAGCTGGGAGGCTACACCTTC
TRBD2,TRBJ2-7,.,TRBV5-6,CASSVAGGPYEQYF,TGTGCCAGCAGCGTAGCGGGAGGGCCCTACGAGCAGTACTTC
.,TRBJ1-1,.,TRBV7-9,CASSDMTGAGEAFF,TGTGCCAGCAGCGATATGACAGGCGCAGGGGAAGCTTTCTTT
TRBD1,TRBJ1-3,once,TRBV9,CASSAEQGFGGNTIYF,TGTGCCAGCAGCGCCGAACAGGGGTTCGGTGGAAACACCATATATTTT
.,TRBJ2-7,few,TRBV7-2,CASSSQDSYEQYF,TGTGCCAGCAGCTCGCAGGATTCCTACGAGCAGTACTTC
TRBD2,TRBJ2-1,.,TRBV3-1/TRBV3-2,CASSQALTTSGGDNEQFF,TGTGCCAGCAGCCAGGCCCTAACCACTAGCGGGGGGGACAATGAGCAGTTCTTC
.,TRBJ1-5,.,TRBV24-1,CATQGANQPQHF,TGTGCCACCCAGGGTGCCAATCAGCCCCAGCATTTT
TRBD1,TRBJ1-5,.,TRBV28,CASIWDRANNQPQHF,TGTGCCAGCATTTGGGACAGGGCTAACAATCAGCCCCAGCATTTT
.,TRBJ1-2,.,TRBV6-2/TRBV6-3,CASSLIAENYGYTF,TGTGCCAGCAGCCTGATTGCGGAGAACTATGGCTACACCTTC
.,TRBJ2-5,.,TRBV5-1,CASSWDMVETQYF,TGCGCCAGCAGCTGGGACATGGTAGAGACCCAGTACTTC
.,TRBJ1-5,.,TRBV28,CASSPRRGNQPQHF,TGTGCCAGCAGTCCCCGGAGAGGCAATCAGCCCCAGCATTTT
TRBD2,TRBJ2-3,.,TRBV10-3,CAARAGSTDTQYF,TGTGCCGCCAGAGCGGGGAGCACAGATACGCAGTATTTT
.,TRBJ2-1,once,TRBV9,CASSQITGHNEQFF,TGTGCCAGCAGCCAAATTACAGGGCACAATGAGCAGTTCTTC
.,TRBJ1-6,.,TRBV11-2,CASSLAAVAPLHF,TGTGCCAGCAGCTTAGCTGCCGTAGCACCCCTCCACTTT
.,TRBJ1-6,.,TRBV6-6,CASIPGEGSSPLHF,TGTGCCAGCATACCCGGGGAGGGCAGTTCACCCCTCCACTTT
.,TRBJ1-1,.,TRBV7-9,CASSLGQIHEAFF,TGTGCCAGCAGCTTAGGGCAGATTCATGAAGCTTTCTTT
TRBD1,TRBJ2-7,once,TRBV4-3,CASSLTYRGQTYEQYF,TGCGCCAGCAGCCTTACCTACCGGGGACAGACCTACGAGCAGTACTTC
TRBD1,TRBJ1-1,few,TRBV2,CASSGDRGTEAFF,TGTGCCAGCAGTGGGGACAGGGGTACTGAAGCTTTCTTT
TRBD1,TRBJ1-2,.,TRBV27,CASSDRAEGYTF,TGTGCCAGCAGTGACAGGGCGGAGGGCTACACCTTC
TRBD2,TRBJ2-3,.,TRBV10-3,CAISAELAENTDTQYF,TGTGCCATCAGTGCGGAACTAGCGGAAAATACAGATACGCAGTATTTT
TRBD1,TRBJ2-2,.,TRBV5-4,CASSLLDRVSGELFF,TGTGCCAGCAGCTTGCTCGACAGGGTTTCCGGGGAGCTGTTTTTT
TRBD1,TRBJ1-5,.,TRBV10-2,CASSDWGTGVNQPQHF,TGCGCCAGCAGTGACTGGGGTACAGGGGTGAATCAGCCCCAGCATTTT
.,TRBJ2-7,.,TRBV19,CASRLRGLGDEQYF,TGTGCCAGTAGACTCCGGGGTCTTGGAGACGAGCAGTACTTC
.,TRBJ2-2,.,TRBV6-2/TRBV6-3,CASSSPPTVANTGELFF,TGTGCCAGCAGTTCCCCCCCGACAGTTGCGAACACCGGGGAGCTGTTTTTT
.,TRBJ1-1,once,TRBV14,CASSGWPTEAFF,TGTGCCAGCAGCGGTTGGCCCACTGAAGCTTTCTTT
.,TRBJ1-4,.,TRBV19,CASSILRTTNEKLFF,TGTGCCAGTAGTATTCTGAGGACAACTAATGAAAAACTGTTTTTT
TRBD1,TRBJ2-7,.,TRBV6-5,CASRATGGTYEQYF,TGTGCCAGCAGAGCGACAGGGGGCACCTACGAGCAGTACTTC
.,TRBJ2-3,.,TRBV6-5,CASSFFGTGRDTQYF,TGTGCCAGCAGTTTCTTCGGGACTGGACGCGATACGCAGTATTTT
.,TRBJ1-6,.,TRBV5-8,CASSIRWSSYNSPLHF,TGTGCCAGCAGCATTAGATGGAGCTCCTATAATTCACCCCTCCACTTT
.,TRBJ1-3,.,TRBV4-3,CASSQGALVAGNTIYF,TGCGCCAGCAGCCAAGGGGCGTTGGTAGCTGGAAACACCATATATTTT
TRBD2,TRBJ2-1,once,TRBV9,CASSVGSLAGGREQFF,TGTGCCAGCAGCGTAGGGAGTCTAGCGGGAGGGCGTGAGCAGTTCTTC
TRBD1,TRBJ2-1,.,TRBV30,CAWSRQGYEQFF,TGTGCCTGGAGCAGACAGGGGTATGAGCAGTTCTTC
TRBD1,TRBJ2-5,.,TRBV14,CASSRWDRQETQYF,TGTGCCAGCAGCCGCTGGGACAGACAAGAGACCCAGTACTTC
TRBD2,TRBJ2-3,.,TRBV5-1,CASSAGGSGDTQYF,TGCGCCAGCAGCGCGGGGGGGTCAGGAGATACGCAGTATTTT
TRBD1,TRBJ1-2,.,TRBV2,CASRRQGAGGYTF,TGTGCCAGCAGAAGACAGGGGGCAGGGGGCTACACCTTC
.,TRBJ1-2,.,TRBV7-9,CATPVTVYGYTF,TGTGCCACCCCAGTGACAGTCTATGGCTACACCTTC
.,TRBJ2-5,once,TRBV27,CARPPLPETQYF,TGTGCCAGGCCCCCCCTACCCGAGACCCAGTACTTC
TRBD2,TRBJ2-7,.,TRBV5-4,CASSPGTSPVGEQYF,TGTGCCAGCAGCCCGGGGACTAGCCCAGTGGGCGAGCAGTACTTC
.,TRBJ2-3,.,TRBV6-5,CASLRGRLTDTQYF,TGTGCCAGCTTACGAGGGAGGCTCACAGATACGCAGTATTTT
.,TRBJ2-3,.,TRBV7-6,CASSFRTDRTDTQYF,TGTGCCAGCAGCTTCCGGACAGATCGCACAGATACGCAGTATTTT
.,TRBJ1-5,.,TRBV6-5,CASSPTSHSNQPQHF,TGTGCCAGCAGCCCGACATCCCATAGCAATCAGCCCCAGCATTTT
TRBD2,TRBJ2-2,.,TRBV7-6,CASSSNAGGTGELFF,TGTGCCAGCAGCTCCAACGCGGGAGGGACCGGGGAGCTGTTTTTT
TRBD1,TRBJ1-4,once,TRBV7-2,CASSDTGQGIEKLFF,TGTGCCAGCAGCGACACGGGACAGGGGATTGAAAAACTGTTTTTT
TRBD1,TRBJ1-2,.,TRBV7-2,CASSYAGGQGDGYTF,TGTGCCAGCAGCTACGCCGGAGGACAGGGGGATGGCTACACCTTC
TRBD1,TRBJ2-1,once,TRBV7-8,CASSLVRGGQGASEQFF,TGTGCCAGCAGCTTAGTCCGAGGGGGACAGGGGGCTAGTGAGCAGTTCTTC
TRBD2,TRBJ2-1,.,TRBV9,CASSIGTSGTNEQFF,TGTGCCAGCAGCATTGGGACTAGCGGAACAAATGAGCAGTTCTTC
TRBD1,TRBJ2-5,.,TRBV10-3,CAIRPGQGREETQYF,TGTGCCATCAGGCCGGGACAGGGGAGGGAGGAGACCCAGTACTTC